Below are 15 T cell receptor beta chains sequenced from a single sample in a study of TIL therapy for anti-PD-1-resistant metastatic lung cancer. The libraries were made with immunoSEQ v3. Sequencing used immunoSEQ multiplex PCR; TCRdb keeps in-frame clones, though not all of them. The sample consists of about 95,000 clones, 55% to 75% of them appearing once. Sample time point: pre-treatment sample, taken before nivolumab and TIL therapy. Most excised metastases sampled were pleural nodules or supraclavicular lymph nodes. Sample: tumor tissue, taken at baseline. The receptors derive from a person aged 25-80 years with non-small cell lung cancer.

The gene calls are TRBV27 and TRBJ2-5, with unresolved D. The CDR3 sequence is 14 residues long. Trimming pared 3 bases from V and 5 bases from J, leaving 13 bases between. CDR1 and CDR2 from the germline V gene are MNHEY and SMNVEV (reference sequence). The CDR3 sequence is CASSFRRERETQYF. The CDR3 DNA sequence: TGTGCCAGCAGTTTCAGAAGGGAACGGGAGACCCAGTACTTC.

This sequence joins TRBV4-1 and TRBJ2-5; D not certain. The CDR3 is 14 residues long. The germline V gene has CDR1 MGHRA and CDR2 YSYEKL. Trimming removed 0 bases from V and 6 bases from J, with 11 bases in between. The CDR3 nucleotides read TGCGCCAGCAGCCAAGATTACGTTAAGCAGACCCAGTACTTC. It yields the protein CASSQDYVKQTQYF.

CDR3 sequence (DNA): TGTGCCAGCAGCTTCCCTTTCGGGGACAGGGCCTACAATGAGCAGTTCTTC. Protein: CASSFPFGDRAYNEQFF. The chain uses TRBV5-5 and TRBJ2-1, with 9 positions matching TRBD1. CDR1 is SGHKS, CDR2 YYEKEE, per germline (reference sequence). The V segment lost 2 bases and the J segment 2 bases; nucleotides outside the gene matches: 8. The CDR3 has 17 residues.

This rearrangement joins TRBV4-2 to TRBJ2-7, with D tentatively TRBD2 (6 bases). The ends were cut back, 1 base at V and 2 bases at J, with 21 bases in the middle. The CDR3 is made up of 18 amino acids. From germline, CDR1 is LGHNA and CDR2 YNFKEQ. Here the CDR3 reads CASSQVYRPREAAYEQYF. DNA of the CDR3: TGTGCCAGCAGCCAAGTTTACCGCCCGAGGGAGGCAGCCTACGAGCAGTACTTC.

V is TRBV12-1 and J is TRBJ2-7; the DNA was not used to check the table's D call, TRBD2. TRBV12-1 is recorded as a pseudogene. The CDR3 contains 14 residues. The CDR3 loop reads CASSSIAGGYEQYF. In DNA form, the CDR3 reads TGTGCCAGCAGCTCGATAGCGGGGGGCTACGAGCAGTACTTC.

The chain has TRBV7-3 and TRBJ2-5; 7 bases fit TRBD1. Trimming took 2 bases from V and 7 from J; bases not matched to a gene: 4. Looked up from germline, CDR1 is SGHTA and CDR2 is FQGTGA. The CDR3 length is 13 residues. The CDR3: CASSLGTEGTQYF. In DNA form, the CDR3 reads TGTGCCAGCAGCTTAGGGACAGAGGGGACCCAGTACTTC.

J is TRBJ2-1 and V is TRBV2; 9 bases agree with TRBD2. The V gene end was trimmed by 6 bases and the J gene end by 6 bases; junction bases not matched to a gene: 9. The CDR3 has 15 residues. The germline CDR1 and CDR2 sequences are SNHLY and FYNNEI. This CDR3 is CASRPISGGLNEQFF. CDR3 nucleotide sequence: TGTGCCAGCAGACCCATTAGCGGGGGTCTCAATGAGCAGTTCTTC.

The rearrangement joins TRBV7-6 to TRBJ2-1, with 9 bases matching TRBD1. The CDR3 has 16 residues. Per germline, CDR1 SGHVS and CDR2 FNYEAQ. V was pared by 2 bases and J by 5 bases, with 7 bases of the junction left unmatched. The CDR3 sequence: CASSLWRDRVDNEQFF. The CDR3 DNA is TGTGCCAGCAGCTTATGGCGGGACAGGGTCGACAATGAGCAGTTCTTC.

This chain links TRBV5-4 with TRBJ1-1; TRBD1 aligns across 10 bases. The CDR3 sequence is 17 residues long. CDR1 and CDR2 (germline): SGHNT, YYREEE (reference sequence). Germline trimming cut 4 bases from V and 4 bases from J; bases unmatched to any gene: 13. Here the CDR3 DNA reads TGTGCCAGCAGCCCCCAGGGACAGGGGTATGCTGTCACTGAAGCTTTCTTT. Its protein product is CASSPQGQGYAVTEAFF.

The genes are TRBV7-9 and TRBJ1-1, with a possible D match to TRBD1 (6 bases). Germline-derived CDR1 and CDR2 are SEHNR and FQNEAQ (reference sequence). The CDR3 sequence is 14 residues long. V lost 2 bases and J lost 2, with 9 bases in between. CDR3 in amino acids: CASSLRGPNTEAFF. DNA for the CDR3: TGTGCCAGCAGCTTACGGGGGCCCAACACTGAAGCTTTCTTT.

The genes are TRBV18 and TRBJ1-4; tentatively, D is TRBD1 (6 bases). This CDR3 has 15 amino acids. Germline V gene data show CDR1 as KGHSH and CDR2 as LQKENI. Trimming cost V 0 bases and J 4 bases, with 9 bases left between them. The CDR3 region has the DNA TGTGCCAGCTCACCACCGTCCAGGGGTAATGAAAAACTGTTTTTT. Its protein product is CASSPPSRGNEKLFF.

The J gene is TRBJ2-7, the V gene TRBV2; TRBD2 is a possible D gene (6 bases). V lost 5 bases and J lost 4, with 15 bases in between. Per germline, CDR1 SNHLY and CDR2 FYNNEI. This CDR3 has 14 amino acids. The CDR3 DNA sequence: TGTGCCAGCAGTCGGTACAGTGCGGGGTACGAGCAGTACTTC. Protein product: CASSRYSAGYEQYF.

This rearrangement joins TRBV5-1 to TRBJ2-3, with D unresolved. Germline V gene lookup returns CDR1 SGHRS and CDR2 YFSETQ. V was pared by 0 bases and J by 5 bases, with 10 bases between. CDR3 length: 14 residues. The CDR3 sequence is CASSLAGGEDTQYF. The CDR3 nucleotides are TGCGCCAGCAGCTTGGCCGGCGGAGAAGATACGCAGTATTTT.

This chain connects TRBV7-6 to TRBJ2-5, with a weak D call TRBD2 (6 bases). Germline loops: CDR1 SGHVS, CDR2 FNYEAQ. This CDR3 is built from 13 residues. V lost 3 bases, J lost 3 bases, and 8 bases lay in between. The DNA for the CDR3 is TGTGCCAGCAGCTTGGGGGGTAAAGAGACCCAGTACTTC. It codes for CASSLGGKETQYF. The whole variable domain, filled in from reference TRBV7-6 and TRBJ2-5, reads GAGVSQSPRYKVTKRGQDVALRCDPISGHVSLYWYRQALGQGPEFLTYFNYEAQQDKSGLPNDRFSAERPEGSISTLTIQRTEQRDSAMYRCASSLGGKETQYFGPGTRLLVL.

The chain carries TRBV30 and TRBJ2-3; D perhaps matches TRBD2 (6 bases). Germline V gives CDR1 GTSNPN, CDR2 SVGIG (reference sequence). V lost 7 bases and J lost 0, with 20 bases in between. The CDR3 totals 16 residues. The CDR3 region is CAYFSYGGPSTDTQYF. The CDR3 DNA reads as TGTGCCTACTTCTCTTACGGAGGGCCTAGCACAGATACGCAGTATTTT.